The clone carrying this T cell receptor (beta chain) was recorded a few times. As yet, its antigen is unknown. A J-beta primer mix and a sample-barcoded 5' primer were used in a second PCR of roughly 6 to 12 cycles. TCRdb passed the 5' RACE reads through MiXCR, listing each CDR3 protein once. Among about a million distinct CDR3 sequences, 51% were seen once, and the ten largest hold about 22%. The data are from a study of blood T cells in healthy people across ages. Study outcomes and limitations: Naive CD4+ cells and diversity were both higher in long-lived donors than in aged donors.

About 10 milliliters of peripheral blood were drawn from each donor into EDTA-treated tubes. Researchers report isolating at least 6.5 million PBMCs per sample. The germline V and J ends were trimmed by 0 bases and 5 bases, with 14 bases remaining between them. Germline-derived CDR1 and CDR2 are MGHRA and YSYEKL. CDR3 length equals 16 residues. Sequences were obtained from blood. This TCR was recovered from a woman in her fifties or sixties in good health. The chain combines TRBV4-1 with TRBJ2-1, with D unresolved. The chain's CDR3 is CASSQEARYSNNEQFF. The CDR3 nucleotides read TGCGCCAGCAGCCAAGAGGCTAGATATTCTAACAATGAGCAGTTCTTC.